The next 10 T cell receptor beta chains were all read from a single sample in a study of CD8+ T cells in alopecia areata. Treatment here: oral pan-JAK inhibitor, 5-10 mg twice daily. RNA was extracted and reverse transcribed into cDNA as the sequencing template. The repertoire was sequenced with immunoSEQ multiplex PCR; TCRdb's copy has only in-frame clones and lacks some. The sample lists 80,000 to 100,000 clones, 44% seen once, with roughly 18% in the top ten. The sample was CD8+ T cells sorted from blood, taken at week 24, from a patient treated with tofacitinib. Receptors were obtained from a human donor with alopecia areata.

The chain links TRBV29-1 to TRBJ2-7, with D possibly being TRBD2 (6 bases). The CDR3 consists of 13 residues. Trimming pared 7 bases from V and 0 bases from J, leaving 13 bases between. Germline V CDR1 and CDR2: SQVTM, ANQGSEA. This CDR3 is CSALDYHSYEQYF. CDR3 bases: TGCAGCGCCCTGGACTACCACTCCTACGAGCAGTACTTC.

This clone has just a few counts. This sequence joins TRBV13 and TRBJ2-1; no definite D call. V lost 4 bases and J lost 8, with 18 bases in between. CDR3 length equals 15 residues. Per the germline V gene, CDR1 is PRHDT and CDR2 is FYEKMQ (reference sequence). This CDR3 reads CASSSDRSPPDEQFF. The CDR3 nucleotides are TGTGCCAGCAGCTCGGACCGCAGTCCCCCGGATGAGCAGTTCTTC.

The rearrangement links TRBV2 to TRBJ2-2, with D perhaps matching TRBD1 or TRBD2 (6 bases each). Trimming took off 6 bases at V and 6 bases at J, with 17 bases between the two ends. Germline V lookup: CDR1 SNHLY, CDR2 FYNNEI. There are 15 residues in the CDR3. The CDR3 is CASRVWRGEAGELFF. CDR3 sequence (DNA): TGTGCCAGCAGAGTATGGAGGGGGGAAGCCGGGGAGCTGTTTTTT.

The chain couples TRBV7-9 to TRBJ2-2; TRBD1 matches 9 bases. Germline CDR1 is SEHNR and CDR2 is FQNEAQ (reference sequence). This CDR3 has 17 residues. V lost 3 bases to trimming and J lost 4 bases; unmatched junction nucleotides: 9. CDR3 in DNA: TGTGCCAGCAGCTTCGATTGGGACAGGGTAACCACCGGGGAGCTGTTTTTT. Translation gives CASSFDWDRVTTGELFF.

This clone was seen a few times. J is TRBJ2-3 and V is TRBV5-1; D might be TRBD1 or TRBD2, each matching 5 bases. Germline assignment: CDR1 SGHRS and CDR2 YFSETQ. Trimming shortened V by 3 bases and J by 0 bases, and 8 bases separated the two germline ends. The CDR3 length is 14 residues. CDR3 protein: CASSSRDSTDTQYF. The CDR3 DNA reads TGCGCCAGCAGCTCAAGGGACAGCACAGATACGCAGTATTTT.

This clone was found a few times. The chain couples TRBV29-1 to TRBJ2-2; 8 nucleotides align to TRBD2. This CDR3 contains 14 residues. CDR1 and CDR2 from the germline V gene are SQVTM and ANQGSEA. The V gene end was trimmed by 4 bases and the J gene end by 7 bases; junction bases not matched to a gene: 8. DNA for the CDR3: TGCAGCGTTGTTGACGGGAGCGGGGGCGGGGAGCTGTTTTTT. It encodes CSVVDGSGGGELFF.

The rearrangement uses TRBV25-1 and TRBJ2-2; weak D call: TRBD2 (6 bases). The V gene lost 5 bases and the J gene lost 4 bases, with 14 bases spanning the gap. The V gene's germline CDR1 is MGHDK and CDR2 SYGVNS. This CDR3 region has 15 residues. The CDR3 sequence is CASSPSGVGTGELFF. The CDR3 DNA reads as TGTGCCAGCAGTCCCTCGGGGGTGGGCACCGGGGAGCTGTTTTTT.

This chain links TRBV30 with TRBJ2-3; TRBD2 aligns across 11 bases. Germline CDR1 and CDR2: GTSNPN and SVGIG (reference sequence). The CDR3 is 15 residues long. V gave up 3 bases and J gave up 4 bases; unmatched junction bases: 6. CDR3: CAWSPTSGIADTQYF. Here the CDR3 DNA reads TGTGCCTGGAGCCCGACTAGCGGGATCGCAGATACGCAGTATTTT.

The chain uses TRBV27 and TRBJ2-1, with a tentative D call TRBD1 (6 bases). The CDR3 runs to 14 residues. Germline V gene sequence: CDR1 MNHEY, CDR2 SMNVEV (reference sequence). Trimming took 5 bases from V and 4 from J, leaving 12 bases between them. The CDR3 loop reads CASSLRTEYNEQFF. The CDR3 DNA sequence: TGTGCCAGCAGTCTACGGACAGAATACAATGAGCAGTTCTTC.

This clone was seen a single time. The V gene is TRBV27, the J gene TRBJ2-5, with 8 positions matching TRBD2. J was trimmed by 5 bases and V by 0 bases; bases with no gene match: 2. The CDR3 runs to 14 residues. Germline V CDR1 and CDR2: MNHEY, SMNVEV (reference sequence). The CDR3 spells CASSLSRLAETQYF. CDR3 bases: TGTGCCAGCAGTTTATCGAGACTAGCGGAGACCCAGTACTTC.